This T cell receptor (beta chain) was profiled in a study of blood T cell repertoires in COVID-19. V gave up 4 bases and J gave up 1 base; unmatched junction bases: 7. The CDR3 is made up of 15 amino acids. Germline CDR1 and CDR2: SGHRS and YFSETQ. As handled by the study authors: Reference gene primers were amplified, and this amplification served to estimate nucleated cell counts. TCRdb keeps only in-frame clones here, not all; method: immunoSEQ multiplex PCR. That table furnishes V, J and clone size, whereas the DNA furnished D and trimming. Of some 160,000 clones listed, more than 75% are singletons.

The TCR was taken from a man between 18 and 35 years old with COVID-19, enrolled during active disease. The chain recombines TRBV5-1 with TRBJ2-7; 8 nucleotides align to TRBD1. Input material: peripheral blood. CDR3 residues: CASSLGTGFSYEQYF. CDR3 in DNA: TGCGCCAGCAGCCTAGGGACAGGTTTTTCCTACGAGCAGTACTTC. Variable domain in full (rest from reference TRBV5-1 and TRBJ2-7): KAGVTQTPRYLIKTRGQQVTLSCSPISGHRSVSWYQQTPGQGLQFLFEYFSETQRNKGNFPGRFSGRQFSNSRSEMNVSTLELGDSALYLCASSLGTGFSYEQYFGPGTRLTVT.